The source of this T cell receptor beta chain is a study of blood T cell repertoires in COVID-19. Assay used: immunoSEQ multiplex PCR; TCRdb lists only in-frame clones, some missing. The sample includes some 490,000 clones, 70% to 90% seen only once; the top ten take roughly 8.5%. CDR1 is KGHDR and CDR2 is SFDVKD in the germline V gene. V lost 6 bases to trimming and J lost 1 base, with 11 bases between them. The CDR3 runs 15 residues. In assigning cohorts, the study relied on participant-reported clinical history. Sequenced sample: PBMCs or T cells enriched from blood (not recorded which). The receptor's source is a woman aged 55-70 years who had recovered from COVID-19. The gene calls are TRBV24-1 and TRBJ2-2; tentatively, D is TRBD1 (5 bases). The CDR3 loop is CATSNPGRNTGELFF. The DNA of the CDR3 is TGTGCCACCAGTAATCCAGGGCGGAACACCGGGGAGCTGTTTTTT.